The following is a T cell receptor beta chain sequence with its context. These gene names are mouse names. Reverse transcribed after extraction, RNA yielded cDNA as the sequencing template. The assay was immunoSEQ multiplex PCR, and TCRdb's table has in-frame clones only and misses some. Singletons are absent from the sample, which has about 270,000 clones. Using CD4, CD8alpha, NKG2D, NKG2ACE and other markers, pooled cutaneous lymph node cells were sorted. This record comes from a study of CD8+ T cells in alopecia areata. The source of this sequence is a C3H/HeJ mouse with alopecia areata. Mouse strain MHC haplotype: H2-k. The sample was CD4+ T cells sorted from a lymph node.

The sequenced CDR3 bases are TGTGCCAGCAGCCTCCGGACAGGGGGCTTCTCC. Encoded protein: CASSLRTGGFS. The CDR3, in full, reads CASSLRTGGFSDYTF. V gene TRBV19 combines with J gene TRBJ1-2; TRBD1 matches 11 bases. The read gets to within 4 residues of the CDR3 end, and the germline J gene fills in the rest. Germline values: CDR1 FNHDT, CDR2 SITEND (reference sequence). There are 15 residues in the CDR3. V trimming: 5 bases; J trimming: 4 bases; junction bases outside the gene matches: 7.